The 21 T cell receptor beta chains below come from one sample, sequenced in a study of T cells after yellow fever vaccination (dated by TCRdb to the late 2010s). Interpreted using the paper, the treatment or condition label stands for: live attenuated yellow fever vaccine strain. Receptor libraries were prepared by 5' RACE. Sequencing took place on an Illumina NovaSeq 6000. TCRdb itself trimmed the public reads at Q25 with fastp, ran MiXCR and retained productive beta chains. Rows merge per CDR3 protein into single entries with the most common DNA and genes. In all, the sample holds just over 300,000 distinct CDR3 sequences, and around 4% of those were seen once. The ten largest account for 23% of the sample. Specimen: PBMCs, collected on the day of the yellow fever booster vaccination. Receptors originate from a young man who received the YFV17D yellow fever vaccine.

Concerning this clonotype itself: A junction end diverges from the germline sequence, so it may reflect a read error. The CDR3 spells CASSGRLQGAQDF. The CDR3 bases are TGTGCCAGCAGCGGACGTCTTCAGGGGGCGCAGGACTTC. This chain connects TRBV7-2 to TRBJ2-7; 8 bases map to TRBD1. This CDR3 has 13 residues. Germline values: CDR1 SGHTA, CDR2 FQGNSA.

There are many counts of this clonotype. The chain links TRBV3-1 to TRBJ2-3; D is undetermined. Germline CDR1 LGHDT, CDR2 YNNKEL (reference sequence). V lost 4 bases and J 14 bases, leaving 19 bases between the germline ends. The CDR3 is 13 residues long. The CDR3 DNA sequence: TGTGCCAGCAGCCTCGAACCGGGCCCTCCTCGGTATTTT. Translating gives CASSLEPGPPRYF.

The rearrangement joins TRBV5-6 to TRBJ2-6; D not certain. This CDR3 contains 17 residues. The V gene lost 4 bases and the J gene lost 0 bases, with 14 bases spanning the gap. Germline V gene lookup returns CDR1 SGHDT and CDR2 YYEEEE. The CDR3 DNA is TGTGCCAGCAGCCCCTTTACTTTGCTCTCTGGGGCCAACGTCCTGACTTTC. It encodes CASSPFTLLSGANVLTF.

This clonotype was seen many times. This rearrangement joins TRBV7-9 to TRBJ2-7; no clear D. Germline V gives CDR1 SEHNR, CDR2 FQNEAQ (reference sequence). V shed 4 bases and J shed 3 bases, with 10 bases lying between them. The CDR3 has 13 residues. The CDR3 protein is CASSSLVGYEQYF. In DNA, the CDR3 is TGTGCCAGCAGCTCCTTGGTGGGCTACGAGCAGTACTTC.

This clonotype was found many times. This rearrangement joins TRBV5-4 to TRBJ2-5; D gene unclear. CDR1 is SGHNT and CDR2 is YYREEE in the germline V gene (reference sequence). V lost 4 bases, J lost 3 bases, and 7 bases lay in between. This CDR3 is 12 amino acids long. The CDR3 region has the DNA TGTGCCAGCAGCGCTGAGGAAGAGACCCAGTACTTC. Its translation is CASSAEEETQYF.

The sample holds a few counts of this clonotype. V and J are TRBV27 and TRBJ2-3, with D maybe TRBD1 (7 bases). The CDR3 is 16 amino acids. Trimming pared 2 bases from V and 1 base from J, leaving 13 bases between. Looked up from germline, CDR1 is MNHEY and CDR2 is SMNVEV (reference sequence). The CDR3 DNA sequence: TGTGCCAGCAGTTTAGACCGCAGGGGGGGCACAGATACGCAGTATTTT. Its translation: CASSLDRRGGTDTQYF.

This clonotype was counted only a few times. The chain uses TRBV20-1 and TRBJ1-1; D gene unclear. Germline-derived CDR1 and CDR2 are DFQATT and SNEGSKA (reference sequence). The V gene lost 7 bases and the J gene lost 1 base, with 10 bases spanning the gap. This CDR3 has 12 amino acids. DNA of the CDR3: TGCAGTGAGGTTAAGAGGAACACTGAAGCTTTCTTT. It yields the protein CSEVKRNTEAFF.

This clonotype showed up many times. The chain employs TRBV5-4 and TRBJ2-3; possibly TRBD2 for D (5 bases). CDR1 and CDR2 from the germline V gene are SGHNT and YYREEE (reference sequence). The V end lost 4 bases, the J end lost 0 bases, and 9 bases lay between the germline ends. CDR3 length: 14 residues. CDR3 loop: CASSPGISTDTQYF. DNA for the CDR3: TGTGCCAGCAGCCCGGGGATAAGCACAGATACGCAGTATTTT.

The chain joins TRBV24-1 to TRBJ2-2; weak D call: TRBD2 (5 bases). In germline, CDR1 is KGHDR, CDR2 SFDVKD. Trimming left V 4 bases short and J 5 bases short, with 13 bases between. This CDR3 region has 15 residues. CDR3 in amino acids: CATSDWTLGTGELFF. DNA of the CDR3: TGTGCCACCAGTGACTGGACTTTGGGGACCGGGGAGCTGTTTTTT.

The chain links TRBV29-1 to TRBJ2-5; weak D call: TRBD1 (5 bases). Per germline, CDR1 SQVTM and CDR2 ANQGSEA. This CDR3 contains 12 residues. Trimming removed 7 bases at V and 12 bases at J, with 21 bases between. CDR3 in amino acids: CSAHARASVKYF. The CDR3 coding sequence is TGCAGCGCCCACGCCAGGGCGTCCGTAAAGTACTTC.

The chain joins TRBV18 to TRBJ1-5; a weak D match, TRBD1 (5 bases). Between the trimmed V and J ends, which lost 5 bases and 7 bases, there was a span of 12 bases. This CDR3 is 13 amino acids long. Germline CDR1 and CDR2: KGHSH and LQKENI. The CDR3 nucleotides read TGTGCCAGCTCAGGGCAGGGCGTGCAGCCCCAGCATTTT. It specifies CASSGQGVQPQHF.

This clonotype was counted at least ten times. The V call is TRBV5-1, the J call TRBJ2-2; 8 positions agree with TRBD1. CDR3 length: 15 amino acids. The V segment lost 4 bases and the J segment 3 bases; nucleotides outside the gene matches: 5. Germline V gene sequence: CDR1 SGHRS, CDR2 YFSETQ. Here the CDR3 reads CASSPGQGDTGELFF. The CDR3 DNA sequence: TGCGCCAGCAGCCCAGGACAGGGTGACACCGGGGAGCTGTTTTTT.

This sequence joins TRBV27 and TRBJ2-7; D gene ambiguous. Trimming took 3 bases from V and 6 from J, leaving 15 bases between them. The CDR3 length is 14 residues. CDR1 MNHEY and CDR2 SMNVEV come from the germline V gene (reference sequence). Here the CDR3 DNA reads TGTGCCAGCAGTTTTTCTCCGACTGGCGGCGAGCAGTACTTC. Residues: CASSFSPTGGEQYF.

Ten or more counts support this clonotype. V is TRBV6-5 and J is TRBJ2-3; 12 nucleotides agree with TRBD2. Germline V gene lookup returns CDR1 MNHEY and CDR2 SVGAGI. V lost 5 bases to trimming and J lost 5 bases; unmatched junction nucleotides: 5. The CDR3 is 15 amino acids. CDR3 coding DNA: TGTGCCAGCAGTGACCTAGCGGGGGGGTTAGATACGCAGTATTTT. Translated: CASSDLAGGLDTQYF.

This clonotype was seen only a few times. The V and J genes are TRBV4-1 and TRBJ1-6; the match to TRBD1 covers 7 bases. V lost 3 bases to trimming and J lost 7 bases; unmatched junction nucleotides: 6. Looked up from germline, CDR1 is MGHRA and CDR2 is YSYEKL. The CDR3 contains 15 residues. CDR3 residues: CASSHPTGDNSPLHF. The CDR3 region has the DNA TGCGCCAGCAGCCACCCCACAGGGGACAATTCACCCCTCCACTTT.

In this sample, this clonotype turned up a few times. CDR3 amino acids: CSARDIFGTSSTDTQYF. The DNA for the CDR3 is TGCAGTGCTAGAGATATTTTCGGGACTAGCAGCACAGATACGCAGTATTTT. This rearrangement joins TRBV20-1 to TRBJ2-3; 9 bases map to TRBD2. Trimming at V came to 0 bases and at J to 0 bases, leaving 7 bases not matched to a gene. CDR3 size: 17 residues. Germline V gives CDR1 DFQATT, CDR2 SNEGSKA (reference sequence).

This clonotype was recorded at least ten times. V and J are TRBV9 and TRBJ2-3; possible D gene TRBD2, 5 bases. This CDR3 comprises 14 residues. Germline loops: CDR1 SGDLS, CDR2 YYNGEE. V lost 0 bases and J 6 bases, leaving 11 bases between the germline ends. The CDR3 nucleotides read TGTGCCAGCAGCGTAGGGAAACTAGGCGATACGCAGTATTTT. Protein product: CASSVGKLGDTQYF.

At least ten counts were recorded for this clonotype. The chain uses TRBV10-3 and TRBJ2-1; D unclear. The germline V and J ends were trimmed by 6 bases and 4 bases, with 4 bases remaining between them. The CDR3 totals 11 residues. The V gene's germline CDR1 is ENHRY and CDR2 SYGVKD. CDR3 nucleotide sequence: TGTGCCATCAGATATTACAATGAGCAGTTCTTC. Its protein product is CAIRYYNEQFF.

The sample holds a few counts of this clonotype. The chain uses TRBV7-6 and TRBJ2-5; tentative D call: TRBD2 (6 bases). The germline V gene encodes CDR1 SGHVS and CDR2 FNYEAQ. Trimming pared 2 bases from V and 5 bases from J, leaving 12 bases between. CDR3 length equals 14 residues. The CDR3 region is CASSLPGTRETQYF. CDR3 in DNA: TGTGCCAGCAGCTTACCCGGGACTCGGGAGACCCAGTACTTC.

The rearrangement joins TRBV2 to TRBJ1-1; 7 positions agree with TRBD1. From germline, CDR1 is SNHLY and CDR2 FYNNEI. V lost 7 bases, J lost 4 bases, and 12 bases stayed unmatched. CDR3 length: 15 residues. The CDR3 protein is CASNLAGGLGTEAFF. CDR3 nucleotide sequence: TGTGCCAGCAATCTGGCAGGGGGACTGGGCACTGAAGCTTTCTTT. The complete variable domain, with remaining parts taken from reference TRBV2 and TRBJ1-1, reads EPEVTQTPSHQVTQMGQEVILRCVPISNHLYFYWYRQILGQKVEFLVSFYNNEISEKSEIFDDQFSVERPDGSNFTLKIRSTKLEDSAMYFCASNLAGGLGTEAFFGQGTRLTVV.

This clonotype was picked up many times. This chain joins TRBV6-6 and TRBJ2-7, with D tentatively TRBD1 or TRBD2 (6 bases each). The CDR3 length is 17 residues. Germline V lookup: CDR1 MNHNY, CDR2 SVGAGI (reference sequence). The V end was cut by 0 bases, the J end by 4 bases, with 19 bases between. CDR3: CASSYSKGGPGLYEQYV. The DNA of the CDR3 is TGTGCCAGCAGTTACTCGAAAGGGGGGCCCGGTTTGTACGAGCAGTACGTC.